This T cell receptor beta chain was identified during a study of identical twins. Regarding the study as a whole: Out-of-frame TCR alpha sharing in monozygotic twins exceeded recombination model predictions. Conclusions leaned on cross-sectional statistical analysis and did not track the same donors over time. Where beta out-of-frame sequences were concerned, excess twin sharing was weaker.

This clonotype was seen only a few times. Its antigen is unidentified. Template switching added a universal primer site, and cDNA bore unique molecular identifiers. In TCRdb, the 5' RACE reads were re-called with MiXCR into one record per CDR3 protein. The sample contains about 890,000 distinct CDR3 sequences, 9% to 15% of which appear only once. This CDR3 has 15 amino acids. Per germline, CDR1 MDHEN and CDR2 SYDVKM. The V end was cut by 4 bases, the J end by 0 bases, with 12 bases between. In addition, the sample was reused for a study of yellow fever vaccine responses in identical twins.

The chain recombines TRBV28 with TRBJ1-1; D might be TRBD1 (6 bases). Sequenced material: PBMCs. The receptor was isolated from a woman aged 18-35 years in good health. CDR3 region: CASSSITGMNTEAFF. CDR3 coding DNA: TGTGCCAGCAGTTCCATTACAGGGATGAACACTGAAGCTTTCTTT.